This TCR beta chain is from a study of cytomegalovirus exposure and HLA in healthy donors. On the study more broadly: An early release of data contained around 80 million unique TCRs, which came from HLA-typed donors. General observations from the study: A later analysis reportedly found fewer N-insertions in an Asian-associated ancestry cluster than the approximately 700-donor mean. TCR beta chains numbering more than 150 were designated cytomegalovirus-associated.

As concerns this clone: Its specificity is not known.

Researchers ran the PCR with 60 Vbeta and 13 Jbeta primers. This table comes from immunoSEQ multiplex PCR, and its TCRdb copy is limited to in-frame clones, with some not included. Here the sample spans about 62,000 clones, over 60% being singletons. Germline V CDR1 and CDR2: WNHNN, SYGVQD (reference sequence). The CDR3 is 17 residues long. Trimming at V came to 2 bases and at J to 1 base, leaving 9 bases not matched to a gene. The chain links TRBV10-1 to TRBJ2-3, with 7 positions matching TRBD2. This TCR came from a woman under 40 in good health and CMV-seronegative. The sample comprised PBMCs. The CDR3 protein is CASSEAVGRSGTDTQYF. In nucleotides, the CDR3 is TGCGCCAGCAGTGAGGCGGTCGGGAGGAGCGGCACAGATACGCAGTATTTT.